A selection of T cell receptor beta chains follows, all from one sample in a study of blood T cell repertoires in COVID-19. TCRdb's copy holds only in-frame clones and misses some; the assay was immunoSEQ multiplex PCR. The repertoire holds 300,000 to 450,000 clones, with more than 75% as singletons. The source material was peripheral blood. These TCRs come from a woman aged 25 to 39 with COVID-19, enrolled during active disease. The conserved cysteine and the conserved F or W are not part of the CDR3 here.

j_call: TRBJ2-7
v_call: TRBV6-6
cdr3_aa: ASSPRPGLARAYEQY

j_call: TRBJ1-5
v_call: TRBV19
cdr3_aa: ASSTYTGGGNQPQH

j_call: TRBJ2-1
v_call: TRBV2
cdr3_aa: ASRPTSGRPTYNEQF

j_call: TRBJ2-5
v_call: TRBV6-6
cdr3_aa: ASKPTGKKETQY

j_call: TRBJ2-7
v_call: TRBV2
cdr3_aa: ASKGTSGTYEQY

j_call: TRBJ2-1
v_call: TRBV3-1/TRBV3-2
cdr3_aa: ASSQSNFYNEQF

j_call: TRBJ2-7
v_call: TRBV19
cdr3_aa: ASSTSGGHYEQY

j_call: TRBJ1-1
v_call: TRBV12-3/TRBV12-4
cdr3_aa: ASSFGRGTEAF

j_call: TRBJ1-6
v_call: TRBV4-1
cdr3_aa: ASSQAEQGPSNSPLH

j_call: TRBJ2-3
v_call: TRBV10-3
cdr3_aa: AISPPSGSTDTQY

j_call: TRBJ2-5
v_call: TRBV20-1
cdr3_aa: SGEQGWTQY

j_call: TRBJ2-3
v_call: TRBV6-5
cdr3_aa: ASTGLAVTDTQY

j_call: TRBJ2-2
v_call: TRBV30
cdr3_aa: AFPGTGRTGELF

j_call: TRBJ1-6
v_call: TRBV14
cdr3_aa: ASSHRTGGNSPLH

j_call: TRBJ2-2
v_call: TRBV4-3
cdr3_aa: ASSTVNTGELF

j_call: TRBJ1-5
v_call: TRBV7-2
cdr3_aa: ASGDPGRGYNQPQH

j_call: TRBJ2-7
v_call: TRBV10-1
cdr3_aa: ASSESGGGNEQY

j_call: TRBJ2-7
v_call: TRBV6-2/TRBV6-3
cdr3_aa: ASSYEGGGPYEQY

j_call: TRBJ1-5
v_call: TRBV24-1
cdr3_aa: AISQRYNQPQH

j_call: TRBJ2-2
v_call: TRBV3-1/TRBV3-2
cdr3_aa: ASSLRQVTGELF

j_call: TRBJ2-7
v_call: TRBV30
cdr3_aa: AWSVSAGTYEQY

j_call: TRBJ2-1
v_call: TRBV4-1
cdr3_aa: ASSQAFRDFIYNEQF

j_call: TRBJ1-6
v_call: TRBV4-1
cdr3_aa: ASSQPRGQGNRGSSPLH

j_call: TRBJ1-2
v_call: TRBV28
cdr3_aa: ASNPSGFGGYT

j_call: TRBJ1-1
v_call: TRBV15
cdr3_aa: ATSRAENTEAF

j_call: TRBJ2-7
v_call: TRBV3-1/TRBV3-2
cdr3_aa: ASSQEYRDCNYEQY

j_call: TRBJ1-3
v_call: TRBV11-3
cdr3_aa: ASSTGAGNTIY

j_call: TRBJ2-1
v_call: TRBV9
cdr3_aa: ASSVVAGPYNEQF

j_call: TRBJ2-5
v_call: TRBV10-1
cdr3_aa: ASRAGTSGLETQY

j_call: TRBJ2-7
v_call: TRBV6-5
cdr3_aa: ASRQGEGNYEQY

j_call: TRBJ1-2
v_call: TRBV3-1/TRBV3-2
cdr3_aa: ASSRQNYGYT